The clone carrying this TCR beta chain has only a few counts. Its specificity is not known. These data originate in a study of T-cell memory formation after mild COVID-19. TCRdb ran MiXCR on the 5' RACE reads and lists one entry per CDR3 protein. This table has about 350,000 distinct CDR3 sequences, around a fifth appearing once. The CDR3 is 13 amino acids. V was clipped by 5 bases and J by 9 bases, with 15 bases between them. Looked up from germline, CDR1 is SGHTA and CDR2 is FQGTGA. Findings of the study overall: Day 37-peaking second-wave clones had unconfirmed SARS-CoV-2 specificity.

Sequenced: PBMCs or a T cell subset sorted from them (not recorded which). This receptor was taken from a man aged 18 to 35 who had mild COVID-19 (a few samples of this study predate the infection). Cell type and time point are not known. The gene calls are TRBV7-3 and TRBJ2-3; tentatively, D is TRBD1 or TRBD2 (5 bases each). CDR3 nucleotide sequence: TGTGCCAGCAGCAGAAGGGACCAGACCACGCAGTATTTT. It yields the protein CASSRRDQTTQYF.